This T cell receptor (beta chain) stems from a study of spatial heterogeneity in lung cancer. For the study at large: Strong correlation linked TCR transcript counts in tumor regions to a T cell module score derived from matched bulk RNA-seq. Study-wide points: The study found that expanded intratumoral alpha and beta TCR counts tracked tumor mutation counts. Alpha and beta chain coverage of tumor T cells was estimated at about 7.4% and 14%, respectively.

Indicated time point: sample taken at primary tumor resection. Whole RNA, isolated from tumor, nontumor lung or frozen PBMC, was sequenced without prior sorting. This clonotype was seen many times. As yet, its antigen is unknown. TCR cDNA molecules each had a unique molecular identifier. TCRdb re-called the 5' RACE reads with MiXCR, one entry per CDR3 protein. Of about 3,700 distinct CDR3 sequences in the sample, over 4.5% were seen once. The TCR was taken from a female donor with early-stage non-small cell lung cancer. The sequenced sample was lung tumor tissue, obtained at surgery.

Here the CDR3 DNA reads TGCGCCAGCAGCTTGGTGGGGGAGGGAGTTACTGAAGCTTTCTTT. Protein: CASSLVGEGVTEAFF. The chain carries TRBV5-1 and TRBJ1-1; D might be TRBD1 (5 bases). From germline, CDR1 is SGHRS and CDR2 YFSETQ. V was shortened by 0 bases and J by 5 bases, with 14 bases between the two germline ends. This CDR3 is built from 15 residues. Supplemented by reference TRBV5-1 and TRBJ1-1, the full variable domain reads KAGVTQTPRYLIKTRGQQVTLSCSPISGHRSVSWYQQTPGQGLQFLFEYFSETQRNKGNFPGRFSGRQFSNSRSEMNVSTLELGDSALYLCASSLVGEGVTEAFFGQGTRLTVV.